The entry below describes one T cell receptor (beta chain). This record comes from a study of naive and memory T cell subsets. TCR cDNA received a 3' ligated oligonucleotide that carried a UMI. Germline lookup yields CDR1 LGHDT and CDR2 YNNKEL (reference sequence). Trimming removed 0 bases from V and 4 bases from J, with 9 bases in between. The CDR3 has 14 residues. Four PCR rounds used nested alpha and beta constant region primers plus the SP2 primer. Reverse transcription of blood and skin TCR RNA was primed at alpha and beta constant regions. Each CDR3 protein is one row after TCRdb ran MiXCR on the 5' RACE reads. Of 55,000 to 65,000 distinct CDR3 sequences listed, 7% to 8% are singletons.

The rearrangement joins TRBV3-1 to TRBJ1-2; no firm D call. The sequence was collected from a female donor in good health. CDR3 region: CASSQDTELYGYTF. DNA of the CDR3: TGTGCCAGCAGCCAAGATACAGAACTCTATGGCTACACCTTC.